A single sample is the source of the 13 T cell receptor beta chains below, sequenced in a study of blood T cell repertoires in COVID-19. Clones were sequenced by immunoSEQ multiplex PCR, and TCRdb holds only the in-frame ones, with some missing. The sample has about 100,000 clones, around 92% seen once. The sequencing input was peripheral blood. These receptors were obtained from a man in his fifties with active COVID-19.

The CDR3 DNA follows: TGTGCCAGCAGCCGCGACTTGACACAGGGGGACCACGAGCAGTACTTC. It specifies CASSRDLTQGDHEQYF. The rearrangement joins TRBV7-9 to TRBJ2-7; 8 nucleotides align to TRBD1. V shed 5 bases, J shed 5 bases, and the junction held 14 bases outside the gene matches. CDR1 is SEHNR and CDR2 is FQNEAQ in the germline V gene (reference sequence). The CDR3 spans 16 residues.

V is TRBV10-3 and J is TRBJ2-3; 8 nucleotides align to TRBD2. V lost 6 bases, J lost 0 bases, and 8 bases stayed unmatched. The CDR3 loop spans 16 amino acids. Germline V lookup: CDR1 ENHRY, CDR2 SYGVKD. In DNA, the CDR3 is TGTGCCATCAGCCCAGGACTAGCAGGTAGCACAGATACGCAGTATTTT. This encodes CAISPGLAGSTDTQYF.

This clone was seen once. The CDR3 sequence is CASSLSSLGGSDNEQFF. The CDR3 DNA reads TGTGCCAGCAGCTTAAGTTCCTTAGGCGGCTCGGACAATGAGCAGTTCTTC. The rearrangement uses TRBV7-3 and TRBJ2-1; D gene unclear. The V gene lost 1 base and the J gene lost 5 bases, with 18 bases spanning the gap. The CDR3 sequence is 17 residues long. Germline-derived CDR1 and CDR2 are SGHTA and FQGTGA.

Only a few counts were recorded for this clone. This rearrangement joins TRBV5-1 to TRBJ1-5; D uncertain. The CDR3 length is 14 residues. Looked up from germline, CDR1 is SGHRS and CDR2 is YFSETQ. The V end was cut by 0 bases, the J end by 7 bases, with 11 bases between. The DNA for the CDR3 is TGCGCCAGCAGCTTGGTTCCCGCGGCGCAGCCCCAGCATTTT. It specifies CASSLVPAAQPQHF.

This chain joins TRBV3-1 (or the pseudogene TRBV3-2) and TRBJ2-7, with TRBD1 as a possible D gene (5 bases). Germline V gives CDR1 LGHDT, CDR2 YNNKEL (reference sequence). This CDR3 region has 11 residues. Trimming took off 6 bases at V and 11 bases at J, with 14 bases between the two ends. The CDR3: CASSSGYQEYF. CDR3 in DNA: TGTGCCAGCAGTTCAGGGTACCAGGAGTACTTC.

This clone came up once. V is TRBV6-5 and J is TRBJ2-7; TRBD1 might be the D (6 bases). Trimming pared 8 bases from V and 4 bases from J, leaving 15 bases between. CDR1 MNHEY and CDR2 SVGAGI come from the germline V gene. The length of the CDR3 is 13 residues. This CDR3 reads CASSGQPAYEQYF. The CDR3 region has the DNA TGTGCCAGCTCGGGACAACCTGCTTACGAGCAGTACTTC.

This rearrangement joins TRBV9 to TRBJ2-7, with 10 nucleotides matching TRBD2. This CDR3 contains 14 residues. Germline assignment: CDR1 SGDLS and CDR2 YYNGEE. V lost 4 bases and J lost 6; bases outside the gene matches: 7. The chain's CDR3 is CASSFSGRDAEQYF. Here the CDR3 DNA reads TGTGCCAGCAGCTTCAGCGGGAGGGATGCCGAGCAGTACTTC.

This clone has only one observation. V usage is TRBV28 and J usage is TRBJ2-1; TRBD1 might be the D (6 bases). From germline, CDR1 is MDHEN and CDR2 SYDVKM. The CDR3 loop spans 14 amino acids. The V and J ends lost 3 bases and 1 base respectively, with 7 bases between them. The CDR3 spells CASSFRGSYNEQFF. Written as DNA, the CDR3 is TGTGCCAGCAGTTTCAGGGGATCCTACAATGAGCAGTTCTTC.

The J gene is TRBJ1-3, the V gene TRBV6-6; D is undetermined. This CDR3 has 12 residues. The V gene lost 6 bases and the J gene lost 7 bases, with 10 bases spanning the gap. Germline V gene lookup returns CDR1 MNHNY and CDR2 SVGAGI (reference sequence). The CDR3 is CASRAGSNTIYF. Written as DNA, the CDR3 is TGTGCCAGCAGAGCCGGGAGTAACACCATATATTTT.

The count of this clone is one. The V gene is TRBV18, the J gene TRBJ2-3; tentatively, D is TRBD2 (6 bases). V shed 3 bases and J shed 0 bases, with 22 bases lying between them. The CDR3 is 19 residues long. Germline V lookup: CDR1 KGHSH, CDR2 LQKENI. As DNA, the CDR3 is TGTGCCAGCTCACCGAATATAGCGGCCCCCCGGAGTAGCACAGATACGCAGTATTTT. Its translation: CASSPNIAAPRSSTDTQYF.

This rearrangement joins TRBV6-1 to TRBJ2-4, with 7 bases aligning to TRBD2. Trimming at V came to 1 base and at J to 6 bases, leaving 18 bases not matched to a gene. CDR3 length: 19 amino acids. Germline CDR1 is MNHNS and CDR2 is SASEGT. CDR3 sequence reads: CASSEESSGNLRSLNIQYF. DNA of the CDR3: TGTGCCAGCAGTGAAGAGTCCAGCGGGAACTTAAGGTCCTTAAACATTCAGTACTTC.

V usage is TRBV2 and J usage is TRBJ2-1, with a tentative D call TRBD2 (6 bases). Germline CDR1 is SNHLY and CDR2 is FYNNEI. V lost 3 bases to trimming and J lost 4 bases, with 13 bases between them. The CDR3 spans 15 residues. The CDR3 DNA reads TGTGCCAGCAGTGACGGGACTCCTCGGTACAATGAGCAGTTCTTC. Its translation is CASSDGTPRYNEQFF.

The chain combines TRBV30 with TRBJ2-7; D is ambiguous. The CDR3 is 11 amino acids. Looked up from germline, CDR1 is GTSNPN and CDR2 is SVGIG (reference sequence). V shed 1 base and J shed 3 bases, with 4 bases lying between them. In DNA form, the CDR3 reads TGTGCCTGGAGTGACAGCTACGAGCAGTACTTC. It is translated as CAWSDSYEQYF. The whole variable domain, remainder taken from reference TRBV30 and TRBJ2-7, is SQTIHQWPATLVQPVGSPLSLECTVEGTSNPNLYWYRQAAGRGLQLLFYSVGIGQISSEVPQNLSASRPQDRQFILSSKKLLLSDSGFYLCAWSDSYEQYFGPGTRLTVT.